This T cell receptor (beta chain) was found in a study of T cell responses to AZD1222 COVID-19 vaccine. Overall study: Pooling covered second doses at about 4 or about 12 weeks. Study-wide results and limits: Vaccination with two AZD1222 doses was followed by a rise in Spike-specific TCR breadth and depth. Repertoire sampling was restricted to post-peak T cell response timepoints. Females made up more of the donors, who were largely white British, and clonal diversity may have come out too low.

CDR1 SGHNT and CDR2 YYREEE come from the germline V gene (reference sequence). The CDR3 is 15 residues long. V lost 10 bases to trimming and J lost 4 bases; unmatched junction nucleotides: 12. This table comes from immunoSEQ multiplex PCR, and its TCRdb copy is limited to in-frame clones, with some not included. The repertoire holds more than 150,000 clones, with around 94% as singletons. With respect to this clone: The antigen is not known.

This rearrangement joins TRBV5-4 to TRBJ1-2, with TRBD1 matching 11 bases. The sequence came from an adult in good health. The sample was peripheral blood, taken on day 0 of AZD1222 vaccination. Here the CDR3 DNA reads TGTGCCGTGAGGACAGGGGGCGCGACGCTCTATGGCTACACCTTC. Encoded protein: CAVRTGGATLYGYTF.